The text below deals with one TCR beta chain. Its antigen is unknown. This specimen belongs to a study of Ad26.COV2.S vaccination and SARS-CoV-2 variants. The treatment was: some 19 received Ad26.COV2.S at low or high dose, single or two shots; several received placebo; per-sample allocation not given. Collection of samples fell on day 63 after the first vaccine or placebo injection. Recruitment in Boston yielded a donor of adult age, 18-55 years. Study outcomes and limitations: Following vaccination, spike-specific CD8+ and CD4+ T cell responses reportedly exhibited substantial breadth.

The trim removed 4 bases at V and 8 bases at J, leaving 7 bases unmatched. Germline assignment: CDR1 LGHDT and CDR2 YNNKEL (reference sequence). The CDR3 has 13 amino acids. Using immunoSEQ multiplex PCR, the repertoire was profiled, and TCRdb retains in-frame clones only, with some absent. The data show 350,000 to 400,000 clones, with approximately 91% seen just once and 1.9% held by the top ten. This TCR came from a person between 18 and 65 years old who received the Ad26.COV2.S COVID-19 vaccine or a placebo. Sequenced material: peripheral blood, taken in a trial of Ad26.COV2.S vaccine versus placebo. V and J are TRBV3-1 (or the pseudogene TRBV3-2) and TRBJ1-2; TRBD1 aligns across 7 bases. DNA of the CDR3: TGTGCCAGCAGCCCCGGTCAGGGGGGAGGCTACACCTTC. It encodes CASSPGQGGGYTF.